Shown below are 23 T cell receptor beta chains from a single sample sequenced in a study of cytomegalovirus exposure and HLA in healthy donors. Vbeta (60) and Jbeta (13) primers were used in the PCR. Assay used: immunoSEQ multiplex PCR; TCRdb lists only in-frame clones, some missing. Of roughly 130,000 clones listed, 81% are singletons. The sequenced sample was PBMCs. These receptors came from a young man in good health and CMV-seronegative.

The J gene is TRBJ2-2, the V gene TRBV14; TRBD2 matches at 11 bases. The germline V gene encodes CDR1 SGHDN and CDR2 FVKESK. The CDR3 spans 15 residues. V lost 4 bases and J lost 5; bases outside the gene matches: 3. The CDR3 region has the DNA TGTGCCAGCAGCCCTCTAGCGGGGGGTACCGGGGAGCTGTTTTTT. Protein product: CASSPLAGGTGELFF.

The CDR3 DNA reads TGTGCCAGCAGTGTTTTGACAGGTGCTGGAAACACCATATATTTT. Translating it yields CASSVLTGAGNTIYF. The chain recombines TRBV28 with TRBJ1-3, with D tentatively TRBD1 (6 bases). V shed 5 bases and J shed 2 bases, with 13 bases lying between them. The CDR3 is 15 residues long. The germline V gene encodes CDR1 MDHEN and CDR2 SYDVKM.

The chain employs TRBV5-1 and TRBJ1-1, with TRBD1 as a possible D gene (5 bases). The germline V and J ends were trimmed by 0 bases and 0 bases, with 15 bases remaining between them. The CDR3 extends over 17 amino acids. Germline V CDR1 and CDR2: SGHRS, YFSETQ. CDR3 coding DNA: TGCGCCAGCAGCTTGGCCGGGGGGGGGTGGGTGAACACTGAAGCTTTCTTT. Translating gives CASSLAGGGWVNTEAFF. The variable domain in full, completed from reference TRBV5-1 and TRBJ1-1, reads KAGVTQTPRYLIKTRGQQVTLSCSPISGHRSVSWYQQTPGQGLQFLFEYFSETQRNKGNFPGRFSGRQFSNSRSEMNVSTLELGDSALYLCASSLAGGGWVNTEAFFGQGTRLTVV.

This clone was observed a single time. This chain connects TRBV30 to TRBJ1-1, with 9 bases fitting TRBD1. V dropped 3 bases and J dropped 4; count of bases not matched to a gene: 15. There are 17 residues in the CDR3. Germline assignment: CDR1 GTSNPN and CDR2 SVGIG (reference sequence). For the CDR3, the DNA is TGTGCCTGGAGCATAAAACAGGGGGCACCCAGTATCACTGAAGCTTTCTTT. Its protein product is CAWSIKQGAPSITEAFF.

The V call is TRBV19, the J call TRBJ1-3, with 7 positions matching TRBD1. Trimming at V came to 6 bases and at J to 8 bases, leaving 7 bases not matched to a gene. In germline, CDR1 is LNHDA, CDR2 SQIVND (reference sequence). The CDR3 length is 13 residues. The CDR3 sequence: CASRWTGWDTIYF. In nucleotides, the CDR3 is TGTGCCAGTAGATGGACAGGCTGGGACACCATATATTTT.

The V call is TRBV4-3, the J call TRBJ1-2, with unresolved D. V lost 0 bases and J lost 6, with 14 bases in between. Germline values: CDR1 LGHNA, CDR2 YSLEER. This CDR3 is built from 15 residues. The CDR3: CASSQDPSVIDGYTF. The CDR3, as DNA: TGCGCCAGCAGCCAAGACCCTTCCGTGATAGATGGCTACACCTTC.

This clone was recorded a few times. The J gene is TRBJ2-1, the V gene TRBV6-5; tentatively, D is TRBD2 (6 bases). This CDR3 has 13 amino acids. Trimming shortened V by 4 bases and J by 10 bases, and 14 bases separated the two germline ends. Germline V gives CDR1 MNHEY, CDR2 SVGAGI. CDR3 sequence reads: CASSFSGTPEQFF. As DNA, the CDR3 is TGTGCCAGCAGTTTCTCCGGGACTCCAGAGCAGTTCTTC.

The chain couples TRBV5-1 to TRBJ2-7; perhaps TRBD2 as D (5 bases). Trimming took off 3 bases at V and 5 bases at J, with 9 bases between the two ends. There are 12 residues in the CDR3. CDR1 is SGHRS, CDR2 YFSETQ, per germline. CDR3 sequence (DNA): TGCGCCAGCAGCTATTACGGGAACGAGCAGTACTTC. Its translation is CASSYYGNEQYF.

V gene TRBV4-1 combines with J gene TRBJ2-5, with D perhaps TRBD2 (5 bases). The V and J ends lost 0 bases and 10 bases respectively, with 24 bases between them. This CDR3 region has 17 residues. Germline-derived CDR1 and CDR2 are MGHRA and YSYEKL. In nucleotides, the CDR3 is TGCGCCAGCAGCCAAGATACGGGGTCCAGCAAAAGAAGCCTCCAGTACTTC. It codes for CASSQDTGSSKRSLQYF.

The chain combines TRBV7-6 with TRBJ1-1; D is possibly TRBD1 (6 bases). Trimming shortened V by 5 bases and J by 0 bases, and 13 bases separated the two germline ends. Germline CDR1 and CDR2: SGHVS and FNYEAQ. The CDR3 sequence is 15 residues long. CDR3 sequence (DNA): TGTGCCAGCAGCCGTGACAGGTCGATGAACACTGAAGCTTTCTTT. This codes for CASSRDRSMNTEAFF.

This chain connects TRBV2 to TRBJ2-1, with a possible D match to TRBD2 (6 bases). This CDR3 comprises 13 residues. Between the trimmed V and J ends, which lost 10 bases and 8 bases, there was a span of 18 bases. In germline, CDR1 is SNHLY, CDR2 FYNNEI. CDR3 residues: CATGGRGTDEQFF. The DNA for the CDR3 is TGTGCCACCGGGGGACGGGGGACGGATGAGCAGTTCTTC.

This clone turned up a few times. This chain joins TRBV9 and TRBJ2-5; 8 nucleotides agree with TRBD2. Germline V lookup: CDR1 SGDLS, CDR2 YYNGEE. CDR3 size: 14 residues. With 4 bases clipped from V and 5 bases from J, the junction kept 7 bases outside the gene matches. The CDR3 sequence is CASSPTASGETQYF. The CDR3 DNA follows: TGTGCCAGCAGCCCTACGGCTAGCGGGGAGACCCAGTACTTC.

As to this clone: Additional DNA sequences in this sample encode the identical CDR3. V gene TRBV5-4 combines with J gene TRBJ2-7; possibly TRBD2 for D (5 bases). The CDR3 contains 14 residues. With 0 bases removed from V and 1 base from J, the gap between germline ends came to 8 bases. Germline CDR1 and CDR2: SGHNT and YYREEE (reference sequence). The CDR3 loop reads CASSLDRGSYEQYF. The CDR3 DNA sequence: TGTGCCAGCAGCTTGGACCGGGGATCCTACGAGCAGTACTTC.

The chain employs TRBV4-1 and TRBJ1-3, with TRBD1 identical over 7 bases. This CDR3 region has 16 residues. After removal of 6 bases from V and 1 base from J, the junction contained 9 bases not matched to a gene. CDR1 MGHRA and CDR2 YSYEKL come from the germline V gene. Here the CDR3 reads CASRTTQGRSGNTIYF. DNA for the CDR3: TGCGCCAGCAGGACAACACAGGGGCGGTCTGGAAACACCATATATTTT.

The chain carries TRBV4-3 and TRBJ2-2, with a possible D match to TRBD1 (6 bases). The CDR3 covers 15 residues. Trimming removed 2 bases at V and 4 bases at J, with 11 bases between. Germline lookup yields CDR1 LGHNA and CDR2 YSLEER. In DNA form, the CDR3 reads TGCGCCAGCAGCCAAACTCAGGGGCGCACCGGGGAGCTGTTTTTT. Translated: CASSQTQGRTGELFF.

In regard to this clone: Different DNA sequences within this sample yield the same CDR3. This chain connects TRBV18 to TRBJ2-3, with unresolved D. Looked up from germline, CDR1 is KGHSH and CDR2 is LQKENI. CDR3 length: 12 residues. V was shortened by 3 bases and J by 2 bases, with 3 bases between the two germline ends. The CDR3 DNA reads as TGTGCCAGCTCACCCTACACAGATACGCAGTATTTT. Translating gives CASSPYTDTQYF.

This clone was seen a handful of times. CDR3 protein: CASSLQALSTDTQYF. CDR3 coding DNA: TGTGCCAGCAGCCTCCAAGCCCTTAGCACAGATACGCAGTATTTT. The V and J genes are TRBV14 and TRBJ2-3; D ambiguous. The germline gives CDR1 SGHDN, CDR2 FVKESK. V was trimmed by 4 bases and J by 0 bases, leaving 11 bases between them. This CDR3 has 15 amino acids.

The chain carries TRBV6-5 and TRBJ1-2; 7 bases agree with TRBD1. CDR1 MNHEY and CDR2 SVGAGI come from the germline V gene. The CDR3 is 13 residues long. The V gene end was trimmed by 5 bases and the J gene end by 5 bases; junction bases not matched to a gene: 5. The CDR3 sequence is CASSGGQAYGYTF. CDR3 DNA: TGTGCCAGCAGTGGCGGACAGGCATATGGCTACACCTTC.

Here the CDR3 reads CASSSLGQTSGDTDTQYF. The CDR3, as DNA: TGTGCCAGCAGCTCGCTCGGCCAGACTAGCGGGGACACAGATACGCAGTATTTT. The genes are TRBV7-9 and TRBJ2-3, with 11 bases lining up with TRBD2. Per the germline V gene, CDR1 is SEHNR and CDR2 is FQNEAQ (reference sequence). The CDR3 loop spans 18 amino acids. J lost 2 bases, V lost 4 bases, and 11 bases had no gene match. Full variable domain (missing parts from reference TRBV7-9 and TRBJ2-3): DTGVSQNPRHKITKRGQNVTFRCDPISEHNRLYWYRQTLGQGPEFLTYFQNEAQLEKSRLLSDRFSAERPKGSFSTLEIQRTEQGDSAMYLCASSSLGQTSGDTDTQYFGPGTRLTVL.

CDR3 nucleotides: TGTGCCAGCAGCCCTACAGGCTACCAAGAGACCCAGTACTTC. Translating it yields CASSPTGYQETQYF. The rearrangement joins TRBV7-9 to TRBJ2-5, with D possibly matching TRBD1 (5 bases). V lost 5 bases and J lost 0, with 10 bases in between. The germline CDR1 and CDR2 sequences are SEHNR and FQNEAQ (reference sequence). CDR3 size: 14 residues.

Regarding this clone: This specimen includes other DNA sequences encoding the same CDR3. The J gene is TRBJ1-1, the V gene TRBV28; D is perhaps TRBD1 (5 bases). The germline gives CDR1 MDHEN, CDR2 SYDVKM. The CDR3 sequence is 13 residues long. V dropped 4 bases and J dropped 7 bases, with 13 bases sitting between them. CDR3 DNA sequence: TGTGCCAGCAGTTCTCAACCGGGACTTGAAGCTTTCTTT. This codes for CASSSQPGLEAFF.

The chain joins TRBV27 to TRBJ1-5; D is undetermined. The germline V and J ends were trimmed by 4 bases and 3 bases, with 13 bases remaining between them. The CDR3 is 15 residues long. In germline, CDR1 is MNHEY, CDR2 SMNVEV (reference sequence). The CDR3 here is CASSSRLGDNQPQHF. DNA of the CDR3: TGTGCCAGCAGTTCCCGCTTGGGAGACAATCAGCCCCAGCATTTT.

This rearrangement joins TRBV5-6 to TRBJ1-1; 8 bases align to TRBD1. J gave up 5 bases and V 4 bases, and 7 bases lay outside the gene matches. CDR1 is SGHDT, CDR2 YYEEEE, per germline. There are 14 residues in the CDR3. The CDR3 region is CASSPRTGRTEAFF. The DNA for the CDR3 is TGTGCCAGCAGCCCCCGGACAGGGAGGACTGAAGCTTTCTTT.